This is a list of T cell receptor beta chains from one sample in a study of response to subunit inactivated influenza vaccine. From the RT-PCR reads, TCRdb called clonotypes with MiXCR, one entry per CDR3 protein. The sample lists 650,000 to 800,000 distinct CDR3 sequences, about 15% seen once, with 5.5% to 7% in the top ten. The source material was PBMCs from blood, sampled approximately 15 days before vaccination. These receptors originate from a man over 45 who received an inactivated influenza vaccine. CDR3s include the opening cysteine and the closing phenylalanine or tryptophan. Fields, in order: V gene, D gene, J gene, clone size, CDR3 protein, CDR3 DNA. A D gene is named only where the DNA matches it firmly. The size entry is marked missing in some rows and otherwise reads once, few, many or a size class.

V gene: TRBV7-2; D gene: .; J gene: TRBJ1-2; clone size: few; CDR3 protein: CASSLMRGGYTF; CDR3 DNA: TGTGCCAGCAGCTTAATGAGGGGAGGCTACACCTTC
V gene: TRBV12-3/TRBV12-4; D gene: .; J gene: TRBJ1-2; clone size: many; CDR3 protein: CASSLRNYGYTF; CDR3 DNA: TGTGCCAGCAGTTTACGGAACTATGGCTACACCTTC
V gene: TRBV7-2; D gene: .; J gene: TRBJ2-7; clone size: few; CDR3 protein: CASGQYHEQYF; CDR3 DNA: TGTGCCAGTGGACAGTACCACGAGCAGTACTTC
V gene: TRBV7-2; D gene: .; J gene: TRBJ2-7; clone size: once; CDR3 protein: CASSRTRAGLYEQYF; CDR3 DNA: TGTGCCAGCAGCCGGACCCGGGCAGGGTTGTACGAGCAGTACTTC
V gene: TRBV5-1; D gene: .; J gene: TRBJ2-3; clone size: many; CDR3 protein: CASSLSVGADTQYF; CDR3 DNA: TGCGCCAGCAGCTTGTCGGTGGGGGCAGATACGCAGTATTTT
V gene: TRBV6-1; D gene: .; J gene: TRBJ2-7; clone size: .; CDR3 protein: CASEVGGWVHEQYF; CDR3 DNA: TGTGCCAGCGAAGTCGGCGGTTGGGTCCACGAGCAGTACTTC
V gene: TRBV3-1; D gene: .; J gene: TRBJ2-7; clone size: few; CDR3 protein: CASSQDGTVSSYEQYF; CDR3 DNA: TGTGCCAGCAGCCAAGACGGCACAGTTAGCTCCTACGAGCAGTACTTC
V gene: TRBV6-2/TRBV6-3; D gene: TRBD2; J gene: TRBJ2-5; clone size: many; CDR3 protein: CASSHRTSEYQETQYF; CDR3 DNA: TGTGCCAGCAGTCACCGGACTAGCGAGTACCAAGAGACCCAGTACTTC
V gene: TRBV20-1; D gene: .; J gene: TRBJ1-4; clone size: .; CDR3 protein: CSARFDEKLFF; CDR3 DNA: TGCAGTGCTAGGTTCGACGAAAAACTGTTTTTT
V gene: TRBV10-3; D gene: .; J gene: TRBJ2-1; clone size: .; CDR3 protein: CAISPRSVGNEQFF; CDR3 DNA: TGTGCCATCAGCCCCCGATCCGTTGGCAATGAGCAGTTCTTC
V gene: TRBV20-1; D gene: .; J gene: TRBJ1-4; clone size: .; CDR3 protein: CSARPRTDDEKLFF; CDR3 DNA: TGCAGTGCTAGACCCCGGACAGACGATGAAAAACTGTTTTTT
V gene: TRBV15; D gene: .; J gene: TRBJ2-7; clone size: .; CDR3 protein: CATSRVTALPYEQYF; CDR3 DNA: TGTGCCACCAGCAGAGTCACAGCCCTGCCCTACGAGCAGTACTTC
V gene: TRBV12-3/TRBV12-4; D gene: TRBD1; J gene: TRBJ1-4; clone size: few; CDR3 protein: CASSPRPYRGEKLFF; CDR3 DNA: TGTGCCAGCAGCCCTCGCCCTTACAGGGGTGAAAAACTGTTTTTT
V gene: TRBV20-1; D gene: .; J gene: TRBJ2-3; clone size: .; CDR3 protein: CSASRDHSTDTQYF; CDR3 DNA: TGCAGTGCTAGCCGGGACCACAGCACAGATACGCAGTATTTT
V gene: TRBV29-1; D gene: TRBD2; J gene: TRBJ2-3; clone size: few; CDR3 protein: CSARLAGVSGDTQYF; CDR3 DNA: TGCAGCGCGAGACTAGCGGGAGTAAGCGGAGATACGCAGTATTTT
V gene: TRBV7-8; D gene: .; J gene: TRBJ1-1; clone size: .; CDR3 protein: CASSLDSGARAFF; CDR3 DNA: TGTGCCAGCAGCTTAGACTCAGGGGCACGGGCTTTCTTT
V gene: TRBV4-1; D gene: TRBD2; J gene: TRBJ2-5; clone size: .; CDR3 protein: CTSSRGLAGGETQYF; CDR3 DNA: TGCACCAGCAGTAGGGGACTAGCGGGAGGAGAGACCCAGTACTTC
V gene: TRBV25-1; D gene: .; J gene: TRBJ1-2; clone size: .; CDR3 protein: CASSESDGGPNYGYTF; CDR3 DNA: TGTGCCAGCAGTGAATCAGACGGGGGGCCTAACTATGGCTACACCTTC
V gene: TRBV28; D gene: .; J gene: TRBJ2-7; clone size: .; CDR3 protein: CASTPKRPYEQYF; CDR3 DNA: TGTGCCAGCACCCCCAAACGGCCCTACGAGCAGTACTTC
V gene: TRBV28; D gene: .; J gene: TRBJ2-7; clone size: few; CDR3 protein: CASSALVAGSYEQYF; CDR3 DNA: TGTGCCAGCAGTGCTTTGGTTGCGGGCTCCTACGAGCAGTACTTC
V gene: TRBV5-1; D gene: TRBD1; J gene: TRBJ2-7; clone size: few; CDR3 protein: CASSLLKGQSYEQYF; CDR3 DNA: TGCGCCAGCAGCTTACTAAAGGGACAGTCCTACGAGCAGTACTTC
V gene: TRBV3-1; D gene: TRBD1; J gene: TRBJ1-1; clone size: .; CDR3 protein: CASSPSDRGMNTEAFF; CDR3 DNA: TGTGCCAGCAGCCCCTCGGACAGGGGAATGAACACTGAAGCTTTCTTT
V gene: TRBV3-1; D gene: .; J gene: TRBJ1-2; clone size: .; CDR3 protein: CASSHRRGGDYYGYTF; CDR3 DNA: TGTGCCAGCAGCCACCGCCGGGGCGGAGACTACTATGGCTACACCTTC
V gene: TRBV12-3/TRBV12-4; D gene: .; J gene: TRBJ1-6; clone size: many; CDR3 protein: CASSLTGGNSPLHF; CDR3 DNA: TGTGCCAGCAGTTTAACGGGGGGGAACTCACCCCTCCACTTT
V gene: TRBV28; D gene: TRBD2; J gene: TRBJ2-7; clone size: .; CDR3 protein: CASSLMIPGLAGSYEQYF; CDR3 DNA: TGTGCCAGCAGTTTAATGATCCCGGGACTAGCGGGCTCCTACGAGCAGTACTTC
V gene: TRBV29-1; D gene: TRBD2; J gene: TRBJ2-3; clone size: .; CDR3 protein: CSVPSGVGTDTQYF; CDR3 DNA: TGCAGCGTCCCTAGCGGGGTCGGCACAGATACGCAGTATTTT
V gene: TRBV20-1; D gene: TRBD2; J gene: TRBJ2-3; clone size: few; CDR3 protein: CSARDVNAGGRYF; CDR3 DNA: TGCAGTGCTAGAGATGTTAACGCGGGGGGCAGGTATTTT
V gene: TRBV6-1; D gene: .; J gene: TRBJ1-5; clone size: .; CDR3 protein: CASSERDTNQPQHF; CDR3 DNA: TGTGCCAGCAGTGAACGAGATACCAATCAGCCCCAGCATTTT
V gene: TRBV6-2/TRBV6-3; D gene: .; J gene: TRBJ1-2; clone size: few; CDR3 protein: CASSLSRGRSGYTF; CDR3 DNA: TGTGCCAGCAGCTTAAGCAGGGGAAGGAGTGGCTACACCTTC
V gene: TRBV7-9; D gene: .; J gene: TRBJ1-4; clone size: many; CDR3 protein: CASSQRTTRGEKLFF; CDR3 DNA: TGTGCCAGCAGCCAACGGACCACACGAGGTGAAAAACTGTTTTTT
V gene: TRBV27; D gene: TRBD2; J gene: TRBJ2-5; clone size: .; CDR3 protein: CASSQAPSGQETQYF; CDR3 DNA: TGTGCCAGCAGCCAAGCGCCTAGCGGCCAAGAGACCCAGTACTTC
V gene: TRBV12-3/TRBV12-4; D gene: .; J gene: TRBJ2-7; clone size: .; CDR3 protein: CASSSTGYFSEQYF; CDR3 DNA: TGTGCCAGCAGTTCAACAGGGTATTTTTCCGAGCAGTACTTC
V gene: TRBV25-1; D gene: TRBD2; J gene: TRBJ2-5; clone size: .; CDR3 protein: CASSEGGMETQYF; CDR3 DNA: TGTGCCAGCAGTGAGGGGGGGATGGAGACCCAGTACTTC
V gene: TRBV20-1; D gene: .; J gene: TRBJ2-2; clone size: .; CDR3 protein: CSAAVGRANTGELFF; CDR3 DNA: TGCAGTGCCGCTGTGGGCAGGGCGAACACCGGGGAGCTGTTTTTT
V gene: TRBV6-1; D gene: .; J gene: TRBJ1-1; clone size: .; CDR3 protein: CASSEASRTEAFF; CDR3 DNA: TGTGCCAGCAGTGAGGCGTCGAGGACTGAAGCTTTCTTT
V gene: TRBV20-1; D gene: .; J gene: TRBJ1-1; clone size: few; CDR3 protein: CSAKQGRAEAFF; CDR3 DNA: TGCAGTGCAAAACAGGGCAGGGCTGAAGCTTTCTTT
V gene: TRBV4-1; D gene: .; J gene: TRBJ2-2; clone size: .; CDR3 protein: CASSQDLRGAVGELFF; CDR3 DNA: TGCGCCAGCAGCCAAGACTTGCGCGGGGCAGTCGGGGAGCTGTTTTTT
V gene: TRBV5-1; D gene: .; J gene: TRBJ1-5; clone size: .; CDR3 protein: CASSPSGPGPQHF; CDR3 DNA: TGCGCCAGCAGCCCCTCAGGGCCGGGGCCCCAGCATTTT
V gene: TRBV5-1; D gene: TRBD1; J gene: TRBJ1-2; clone size: .; CDR3 protein: CASSRGQPMPNYGYTF; CDR3 DNA: TGCGCCAGCAGCCGGGGACAGCCCATGCCTAACTATGGCTACACCTTC
V gene: TRBV4-1; D gene: TRBD2; J gene: TRBJ2-1; clone size: few; CDR3 protein: CASSQLAVSYNEQFF; CDR3 DNA: TGCGCCAGCAGCCAACTAGCGGTGTCCTACAATGAGCAGTTCTTC
V gene: TRBV20-1; D gene: TRBD2; J gene: TRBJ2-5; clone size: .; CDR3 protein: CSARDGRGGPETQHF; CDR3 DNA: TGCAGTGCTAGAGATGGACGGGGGGGCCCTGAGACCCAGCACTTC
V gene: TRBV7-9; D gene: .; J gene: TRBJ1-3; clone size: .; CDR3 protein: CASSLGTAGDTIYF; CDR3 DNA: TGTGCCAGCAGCTTAGGGACAGCTGGGGACACCATATATTTT
V gene: TRBV4-3; D gene: TRBD2; J gene: TRBJ2-1; clone size: few; CDR3 protein: CASSPGTSLGNEQFF; CDR3 DNA: TGCGCCAGCAGCCCCGGGACTAGCTTAGGCAATGAGCAGTTCTTC
V gene: TRBV5-1; D gene: TRBD1; J gene: TRBJ2-7; clone size: many; CDR3 protein: CASSLGQGNEQYF; CDR3 DNA: TGCGCCAGCAGCTTGGGACAGGGGAACGAGCAGTACTTC
V gene: TRBV5-1; D gene: .; J gene: TRBJ1-1; clone size: .; CDR3 protein: CASSPLGLVNTEAFF; CDR3 DNA: TGCGCCAGCAGTCCCCTGGGATTGGTGAACACTGAAGCTTTCTTT
V gene: TRBV25-1; D gene: TRBD1; J gene: TRBJ1-1; clone size: few; CDR3 protein: CASKTGDGAFF; CDR3 DNA: TGTGCCAGCAAGACAGGGGATGGGGCTTTCTTT